This T cell receptor (beta chain) was documented in a study of cytomegalovirus exposure and HLA in healthy donors. PCR used 60 Vbeta primers and 13 Jbeta primers. Libraries were prepared by immunoSEQ multiplex PCR; TCRdb keeps only in-frame clonotypes and omits some of them. The data show roughly 120,000 clones, about 73% seen once. This clone was picked up a small number of times. What was sequenced was PBMCs. This clonotype originated in a woman between 50 and 59 years old in good health and CMV-seropositive.

The CDR3 reads CAWTRDSFGNTIYF. As DNA, the CDR3 is TGTGCCTGGACCAGGGACAGCTTTGGAAACACCATATATTTT. The chain carries TRBV30 and TRBJ1-3, with 7 bases lining up with TRBD1. V dropped 4 bases and J dropped 3; count of bases not matched to a gene: 6. The length of the CDR3 is 14 residues. The germline V gene encodes CDR1 GTSNPN and CDR2 SVGIG (reference sequence).